What follows are 17 T cell receptor beta chains derived from one specimen sequenced in a study of shared clonotypes between healthy human individuals. The method was immunoSEQ multiplex PCR; TCRdb's version includes in-frame clones alone and lacks a portion of them. The table lists 500,000 to 700,000 clones, approximately 95% of them singletons. CD8 cells classed as naive were CD45RO-negative and positively selected for CCR7, excluding terminally differentiated effector memory CD45RA+ cells. The sample was naive CD8+ T cells sorted from blood. The receptors originated from a woman aged 25 to 45 in good health.

The V and J genes are TRBV5-1 and TRBJ2-7, with TRBD1 as a possible D gene (6 bases). CDR3 length: 13 residues. In germline, CDR1 is SGHRS, CDR2 YFSETQ. V lost 0 bases and J lost 7, with 11 bases in between. CDR3 bases: TGCGCCAGCAGCTTGGGGACAGCCTTAGAGCAGTACTTC. Translating gives CASSLGTALEQYF.

The chain has TRBV11-3 and TRBJ2-7; 13 nucleotides align to TRBD2. The CDR3 sequence is 14 residues long. The J segment lost 6 bases and the V segment lost 5 bases, leaving 4 bases of the junction unmatched. Looked up from germline, CDR1 is SGHNT and CDR2 is YENEEA. In DNA form, the CDR3 reads TGTGCCAGCAGCGGACTAGCGGGAGTATCCGAGCAGTACTTC. It translates to CASSGLAGVSEQYF.

The V gene is TRBV11-2, the J gene TRBJ2-3; 10 nucleotides agree with TRBD2. Germline CDR1 reads SGHAT; CDR2 reads FQNNGV. The CDR3 extends over 16 amino acids. Germline trimming cut 0 bases from V and 5 bases from J; bases unmatched to any gene: 5. CDR3 DNA sequence: TGTGCCAGCAGCTTAGAACTAGCGGGAAGATTAGATACGCAGTATTTT. Its translation: CASSLELAGRLDTQYF.

The J gene is TRBJ1-4, the V gene TRBV5-6, with D possibly matching TRBD1 (5 bases). Trimming removed 4 bases at V and 3 bases at J, with 13 bases between. The CDR3 contains 15 residues. The germline CDR1 and CDR2 sequences are SGHDT and YYEEEE. Written as DNA, the CDR3 is TGTGCCAGCAGCCCCGGGGCGGCGGCTAATGAAAAACTGTTTTTT. It translates to CASSPGAAANEKLFF.

The V gene is TRBV4-1, the J gene TRBJ2-3, with D unclear. V lost 1 base, J lost 4 bases, and 12 bases lay in between. The CDR3 extends over 15 amino acids. CDR1 MGHRA and CDR2 YSYEKL come from the germline V gene. The CDR3 bases are TGCGCCAGCAGCCAAGTACAGCGAGTGGCAGATACGCAGTATTTT. Translation: CASSQVQRVADTQYF.

The chain uses TRBV28 and TRBJ2-3; tentatively, D is TRBD2 (6 bases). The CDR3 is 15 amino acids. V dropped 3 bases and J dropped 5 bases, with 15 bases sitting between them. Germline CDR1 is MDHEN and CDR2 is SYDVKM. The CDR3 DNA sequence: TGTGCCAGCAGTTTCCCGGGAGAAGGAAAAGATACGCAGTATTTT. Its translation: CASSFPGEGKDTQYF.

This chain uses TRBV11-2 with TRBJ2-7, with TRBD2 identical over 9 bases. This CDR3 has 15 residues. V was pared by 2 bases and J by 5 bases, with 7 bases of the junction left unmatched. Germline CDR1 is SGHAT and CDR2 is FQNNGV. The DNA of the CDR3 is TGTGCCAGCAGCTTAAGTCCAGCGGGAGGCCACGAGCAGTACTTC. This sequence encodes CASSLSPAGGHEQYF.

The rearrangement links TRBV7-9 to TRBJ2-3; D is unresolved. Germline lookup yields CDR1 SEHNR and CDR2 FQNEAQ (reference sequence). Trimming left V 1 base short and J 7 bases short, with 6 bases between. This CDR3 is built from 12 residues. CDR3 DNA sequence: TGTGCCAGCAGCTTAGGGTCCAATACGCAGTATTTT. Protein product: CASSLGSNTQYF. The variable domain in full, completed from reference TRBV7-9 and TRBJ2-3, reads DTGVSQNPRHKITKRGQNVTFRCDPISEHNRLYWYRQTLGQGPEFLTYFQNEAQLEKSRLLSDRFSAERPKGSFSTLEIQRTEQGDSAMYLCASSLGSNTQYFGPGTRLTVL.

The chain uses TRBV29-1 and TRBJ2-3; no definite D call. The CDR3 extends over 12 amino acids. Germline CDR1 and CDR2: SQVTM and ANQGSEA. The V end was cut by 2 bases, the J end by 6 bases, with 9 bases between. CDR3 amino acids: CSVEWRLDTQYF. In DNA, the CDR3 is TGCAGCGTTGAATGGCGGCTTGATACGCAGTATTTT.

V is TRBV11-2 and J is TRBJ2-1; 9 bases fit TRBD2. The V gene's germline CDR1 is SGHAT and CDR2 FQNNGV. The V segment lost 3 bases and the J segment 12 bases; nucleotides outside the gene matches: 0. This CDR3 comprises 11 residues. As DNA, the CDR3 is TGTGCCAGCAGCTTGGGACTAGCGCAGTTCTTC. This codes for CASSLGLAQFF.

The chain links TRBV6-5 to TRBJ2-5; D might be TRBD2 (6 bases). The CDR3 is made up of 13 amino acids. Trimming removed 4 bases at V and 2 bases at J, with 8 bases between. The V gene's germline CDR1 is MNHEY and CDR2 SVGAGI. CDR3 in amino acids: CASSWREQETQYF. CDR3 nucleotide sequence: TGTGCCAGCAGTTGGAGGGAACAAGAGACCCAGTACTTC.

This clone was picked up a small number of times. The genes are TRBV2 and TRBJ2-7; D is undetermined. The CDR3 consists of 13 residues. CDR1 is SNHLY, CDR2 FYNNEI, per germline. The V end was cut by 6 bases, the J end by 0 bases, with 9 bases between. The CDR3 loop is CASRLPSSYEQYF. CDR3 DNA sequence: TGTGCCAGCAGGTTACCGAGCTCCTACGAGCAGTACTTC.

The J gene is TRBJ2-1, the V gene TRBV4-1, with D possibly matching TRBD2 (7 bases). The germline V gene encodes CDR1 MGHRA and CDR2 YSYEKL. V lost 4 bases and J lost 5, with 27 bases in between. This CDR3 has 19 residues. CDR3 sequence (DNA): TGCGCCAGCAGCCCCGGGGGCGCAGTGGTGGGAGGGGCCCACAATGAGCAGTTCTTC. Translating gives CASSPGGAVVGGAHNEQFF.

This rearrangement joins TRBV13 to TRBJ2-1, with TRBD2 matching over 7 bases. Per germline, CDR1 PRHDT and CDR2 FYEKMQ (reference sequence). This CDR3 has 16 residues. V was pared by 0 bases and J by 4 bases, with 6 bases of the junction left unmatched. CDR3 in amino acids: CASSLGGGSGYNEQFF. As DNA, the CDR3 is TGTGCCAGCAGCTTAGGAGGCGGGAGCGGGTACAATGAGCAGTTCTTC.

This chain links TRBV7-9 with TRBJ2-7; 14 nucleotides align to TRBD2. Looked up from germline, CDR1 is SEHNR and CDR2 is FQNEAQ (reference sequence). V lost 5 bases to trimming and J lost 2 bases; unmatched junction nucleotides: 11. This CDR3 region has 18 residues. CDR3 loop: CASSPPGGLAGATYEQYF. In DNA form, the CDR3 reads TGTGCCAGCAGCCCCCCCGGGGGACTAGCGGGAGCAACCTACGAGCAGTACTTC. The entire variable domain, with the rest obtained from reference TRBV7-9 and TRBJ2-7, is as follows: DTGVSQNPRHKITKRGQNVTFRCDPISEHNRLYWYRQTLGQGPEFLTYFQNEAQLEKSRLLSDRFSAERPKGSFSTLEIQRTEQGDSAMYLCASSPPGGLAGATYEQYFGPGTRLTVT.

This chain links TRBV19 with TRBJ2-1; 8 bases line up with TRBD1. Trimming removed 5 bases from V and 6 bases from J; junction bases left unmatched: 12. Germline V gene sequence: CDR1 LNHDA, CDR2 SQIVND (reference sequence). The CDR3 runs to 16 residues. This CDR3 reads CASSPPGGQNGNEQFF. CDR3 sequence (DNA): TGTGCCAGTAGTCCCCCAGGGGGCCAGAATGGCAATGAGCAGTTCTTC.

The chain employs TRBV28 and TRBJ1-6, with unresolved D. The CDR3 has 16 residues. Germline V lookup: CDR1 MDHEN, CDR2 SYDVKM. The germline V and J ends were trimmed by 6 bases and 0 bases, with 12 bases remaining between them. The CDR3 spells CASSPAGSSYNSPLHF. The DNA for the CDR3 is TGTGCCAGCAGCCCCGCGGGGAGCTCCTATAATTCACCCCTCCACTTT.